The present entry profiles one TCR beta chain with its context. Its antigen is as yet unknown. This table comes from immunoSEQ multiplex PCR, and its TCRdb copy is limited to in-frame clones, with some not included. In the table there are more than 50,000 clones, 94% of which are singletons. The data belong to a study of human thymus T cells. A roughly 0.45-1 mL peripheral blood aliquot was taken intraoperatively from four of eight donors. Blood DNA came from all available leukocytes, not a fixed cell number. Study-wide results and limits: Apparent skewing of V and J gene usage characterized both thymic and blood repertoires.

Germline CDR1 reads SGHRS; CDR2 reads YFSETQ. The CDR3 loop spans 13 amino acids. V lost 1 base to trimming and J lost 4 bases, with 8 bases between them. Material for sequencing was blood. The chain links TRBV5-1 to TRBJ1-1; D may be TRBD1 (5 bases). The clonotype originates from a boy in the first two years of life with a congenital heart defect but otherwise immunologically healthy. CDR3 residues: CASSLLGGTEAFF. CDR3 bases: TGCGCCAGCAGCTTGCTGGGGGGCACTGAAGCTTTCTTT.